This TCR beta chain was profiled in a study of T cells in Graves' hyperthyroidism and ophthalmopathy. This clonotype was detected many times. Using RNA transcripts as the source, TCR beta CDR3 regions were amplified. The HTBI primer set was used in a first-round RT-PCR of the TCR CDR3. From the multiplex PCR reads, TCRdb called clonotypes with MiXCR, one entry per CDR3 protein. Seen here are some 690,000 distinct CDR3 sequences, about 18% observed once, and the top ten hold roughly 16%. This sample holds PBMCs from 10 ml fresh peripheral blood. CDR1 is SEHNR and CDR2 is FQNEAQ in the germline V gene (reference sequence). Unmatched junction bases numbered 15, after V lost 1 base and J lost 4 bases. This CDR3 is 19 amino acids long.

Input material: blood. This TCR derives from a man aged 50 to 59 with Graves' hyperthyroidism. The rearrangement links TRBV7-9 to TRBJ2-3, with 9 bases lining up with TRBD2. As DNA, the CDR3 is TGTGCCAGCAGCTTAGTCTACTTAGCGGGAGAAGTAGTCGCAGATACGCAGTATTTT. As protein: CASSLVYLAGEVVADTQYF.